This is a list of T cell receptor beta chains from one sample in a study of CD8 T cells in ankylosing spondylitis. In TCRdb, the 5' RACE reads were re-called with MiXCR into one record per CDR3 protein. This sample has around 890,000 distinct CDR3 sequences, with about an eighth found just once. The specimen sequenced was blood, either unsorted or a sorted T cell fraction (not recorded which). All receptors come from a male donor with ankylosing spondylitis. Each CDR3 is given with its conserved first and last residue. D genes are given only for firm matches. Rows give clone size only sometimes, using once, few, many, or a class for an expanded clone.

TRBV6-1,TRBJ2-7,few,TRBD1,CASSSPGGQGAGEQYF,TGTGCCAGTTCTTCACCGGGGGGACAGGGGGCGGGCGAGCAGTACTTC
TRBV7-2,TRBJ2-5,few,NA,CASSRRWGQETQYF,TGTGCCAGCAGCCGAAGGTGGGGACAAGAGACCCAGTACTTC
TRBV20-1,TRBJ2-1,few,NA,CSARGLKRAYNEQFF,TGCAGTGCTAGAGGGTTAAAGCGGGCCTACAATGAGCAGTTCTTC
TRBV29-1,TRBJ2-4,many,TRBD1,CSVVTGGLAKNIQYF,TGCAGCGTCGTCACAGGGGGCCTAGCCAAAAACATTCAGTACTTC
TRBV6-5,TRBJ2-7,NA,NA,CASSYSSGGGGHSYEQYF,TGTGCCAGCAGTTACTCCTCCGGTGGGGGAGGCCACTCCTACGAGCAGTACTTC
TRBV3-1,TRBJ2-2,NA,TRBD2,CASSQGLAGEVGELFF,TGTGCCAGCAGCCAAGGCCTAGCGGGAGAAGTCGGGGAGCTGTTTTTT
TRBV5-1,TRBJ2-3,few,NA,CASSYRLVTDTQYF,TGCGCCAGCAGCTACCGACTAGTCACAGATACGCAGTATTTT
TRBV20-1,TRBJ1-6,NA,NA,CSARVPGITPLHF,TGCAGTGCTAGAGTTCCGGGGATAACACCCCTCCACTTT
TRBV6-1,TRBJ2-2,NA,NA,CASSEAIVVTGELFF,TGTGCCAGCAGTGAAGCGATCGTCGTTACCGGGGAGCTGTTTTTT
TRBV20-1,TRBJ2-1,NA,TRBD2,CSPRSSGRGSYNEQFF,TGCAGTCCCCGGAGTAGCGGGCGAGGCTCCTACAATGAGCAGTTCTTC
TRBV6-1,TRBJ1-2,NA,NA,CASSDQAMRDGYTF,TGTGCCAGCAGTGATCAGGCGATGAGGGATGGCTACACCTTC
TRBV5-1,TRBJ2-3,NA,TRBD2,CASSPWTSGTSTDTQYF,TGCGCCAGCAGCCCGTGGACTAGCGGGACCAGCACAGATACGCAGTATTTT
TRBV29-1,TRBJ2-5,many,NA,CSVNEGTETQYF,TGCAGCGTTAACGAGGGCACGGAGACCCAGTACTTC
TRBV4-3,TRBJ1-6,few,TRBD1,CASSQDPGYRGSPLHF,TGCGCCAGCAGCCAAGACCCAGGATACAGGGGGTCACCCCTCCACTTT
TRBV14,TRBJ2-7,many,TRBD1,CASSRLGTGAFEQYF,TGTGCCAGCAGCCGGTTGGGGACAGGGGCTTTCGAGCAGTACTTC
TRBV5-4,TRBJ1-1,NA,NA,CASSGEHGNTEAFF,TGTGCCAGCAGCGGCGAACATGGGAACACTGAAGCTTTCTTT
TRBV7-9,TRBJ2-5,few,NA,CASSLISRETQYF,TGTGCCAGCAGCTTAATTTCAAGAGAGACCCAGTACTTC
TRBV10-3,TRBJ1-6,few,NA,CAISEGTLNSPLHF,TGTGCCATCAGTGAGGGAACCCTGAATTCACCCCTCCACTTT
TRBV24-1,TRBJ2-1,NA,NA,CATSDPQRLREQFF,TGTGCCACCAGTGATCCTCAGCGCCTAAGGGAGCAGTTCTTC
TRBV28,TRBJ2-3,few,NA,CASSLKAVRTDTQYF,TGTGCCAGCAGCCTTAAAGCCGTCCGCACAGATACGCAGTATTTT
TRBV11-2,TRBJ1-4,NA,TRBD1,CASSTIRDRGSREKLFF,TGTGCCAGCAGCACAATCCGGGACAGGGGATCGCGGGAAAAACTGTTTTTT
TRBV21-1,TRBJ2-7,NA,NA,CASSARGHWNEQYF,TGTGCCAGCAGCGCGCGAGGACACTGGAACGAGCAGTACTTC
TRBV20-1,TRBJ2-5,many,NA,CSVLGGGETQYF,TGCAGCGTCCTTGGGGGCGGGGAGACCCAGTACTTC
TRBV19,TRBJ1-1,NA,TRBD1,CASSIQGGNTEAFF,TGTGCCAGTAGTATACAGGGGGGGAACACTGAAGCTTTCTTT
TRBV9,TRBJ2-3,few,NA,CASSVSLAERDTQYF,TGTGCCAGCAGCGTAAGCCTAGCTGAAAGAGATACGCAGTATTTT
TRBV7-6,TRBJ2-4,few,NA,CASSLEVWGAKNIQYF,TGTGCCAGCAGCTTAGAGGTGTGGGGGGCCAAAAACATTCAGTACTTC
TRBV7-2,TRBJ2-7,NA,NA,CASTRRGLVYEQYF,TGTGCCAGCACCCGTCGGGGCCTGGTCTACGAGCAGTACTTC
TRBV10-3,TRBJ2-1,few,NA,CAISTRRGGTNEQFF,TGTGCCATCAGTACCAGACGGGGAGGAACCAATGAGCAGTTCTTC
TRBV21-1,TRBJ2-7,few,NA,CASSKGSSEQYF,TGTGCCAGCAGCAAAGGCAGTTCCGAGCAGTACTTC
TRBV12-3/TRBV12-4,TRBJ1-2,NA,TRBD1,CASTLPGDRESVYGYTF,TGTGCCAGCACCCTACCAGGGGACAGGGAATCGGTTTATGGCTACACCTTC
TRBV7-2,TRBJ2-1,few,TRBD2,CASSFRRESGEQFF,TGTGCCAGCAGCTTCCGGCGGGAGAGTGGTGAGCAGTTCTTC
TRBV12-3/TRBV12-4,TRBJ1-5,NA,NA,CASSFLWRYSNQPQHF,TGTGCCAGCAGTTTTCTTTGGAGATATAGCAATCAGCCCCAGCATTTT
TRBV5-1,TRBJ2-5,NA,TRBD2,CASSLVGGRALRWETQYF,TGCGCCAGCAGCTTGGTCGGCGGGAGGGCCTTAAGATGGGAGACCCAGTACTTC
TRBV4-3,TRBJ1-6,NA,NA,CASSQEWEYNSPLHF,TGCGCCAGCAGCCAAGAATGGGAGTATAATTCACCCCTCCACTTT
TRBV5-1,TRBJ2-4,NA,NA,CASSLRQGMDIQYF,TGCGCCAGCAGCTTGAGGCAGGGAATGGACATTCAGTACTTC
TRBV6-2/TRBV6-3,TRBJ2-1,few,NA,CASSYPPSRYNEQFF,TGTGCCAGCAGTTACCCTCCCTCGCGGTACAATGAGCAGTTCTTC